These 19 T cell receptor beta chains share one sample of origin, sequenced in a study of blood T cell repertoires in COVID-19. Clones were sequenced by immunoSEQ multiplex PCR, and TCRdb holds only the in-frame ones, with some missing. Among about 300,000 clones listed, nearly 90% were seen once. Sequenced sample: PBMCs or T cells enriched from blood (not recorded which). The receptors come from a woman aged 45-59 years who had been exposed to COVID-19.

The CDR3 protein is CASTEDSGANVLTF. CDR3 in DNA: TGTGCCAGCACCGAGGACTCTGGGGCCAACGTCCTGACTTTC. The chain joins TRBV7-6 to TRBJ2-6; no definite D call. Germline V gene lookup returns CDR1 SGHVS and CDR2 FNYEAQ. This CDR3 contains 14 residues. Between the trimmed V and J ends, which lost 7 bases and 0 bases, there was a span of 7 bases.

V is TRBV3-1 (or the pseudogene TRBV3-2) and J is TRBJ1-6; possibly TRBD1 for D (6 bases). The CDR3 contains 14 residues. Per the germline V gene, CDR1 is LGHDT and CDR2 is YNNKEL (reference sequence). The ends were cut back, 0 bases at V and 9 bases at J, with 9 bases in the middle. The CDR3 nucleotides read TGTGCCAGCAGCCAAGACAGGGGCCGTTCACCCCTCCACTTT. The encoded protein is CASSQDRGRSPLHF.

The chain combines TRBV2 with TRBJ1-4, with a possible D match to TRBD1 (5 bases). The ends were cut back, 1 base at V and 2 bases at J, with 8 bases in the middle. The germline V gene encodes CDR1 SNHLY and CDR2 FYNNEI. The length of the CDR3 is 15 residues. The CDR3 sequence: CASSEGGTTNEKLFF. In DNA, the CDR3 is TGTGCCAGCAGTGAAGGCGGGACCACTAATGAAAAACTGTTTTTT.

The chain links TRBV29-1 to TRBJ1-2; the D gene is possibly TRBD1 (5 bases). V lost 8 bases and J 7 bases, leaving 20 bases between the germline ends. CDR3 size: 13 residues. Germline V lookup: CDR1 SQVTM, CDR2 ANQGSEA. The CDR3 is CSFRAEGVLGYTF. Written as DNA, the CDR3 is TGCAGCTTTCGGGCCGAAGGGGTCCTTGGCTACACCTTC.

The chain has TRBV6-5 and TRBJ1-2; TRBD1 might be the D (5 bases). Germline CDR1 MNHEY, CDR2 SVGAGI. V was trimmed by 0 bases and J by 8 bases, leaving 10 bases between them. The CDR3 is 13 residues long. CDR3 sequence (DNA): TGTGCCAGCAGTTACTCTCGGGGGTACGGCTACACCTTC. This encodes CASSYSRGYGYTF.

This chain's CDR3 is CASERDSNYGYTF. The CDR3 region has the DNA TGTGCCAGTGAGAGGGACAGTAACTATGGCTACACCTTC. This chain joins TRBV2 and TRBJ1-2; 7 bases map to TRBD1. Germline CDR1 reads SNHLY; CDR2 reads FYNNEI. Trimming removed 9 bases from V and 1 base from J; junction bases left unmatched: 5. The CDR3 runs 13 residues.

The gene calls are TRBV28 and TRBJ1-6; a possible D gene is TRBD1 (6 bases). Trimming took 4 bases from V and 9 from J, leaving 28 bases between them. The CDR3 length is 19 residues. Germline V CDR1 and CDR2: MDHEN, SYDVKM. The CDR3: CASSSSPWDTAGGASPLHF. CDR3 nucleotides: TGTGCCAGCAGTTCAAGCCCCTGGGACACCGCGGGGGGGGCTTCACCCCTCCACTTT. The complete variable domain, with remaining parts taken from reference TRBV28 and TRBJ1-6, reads DVKVTQSSRYLVKRTGEKVFLECVQDMDHENMFWYRQDPGLGLRLIYFSYDVKMKEKGDIPEGYSVSREKKERFSLILESASTNQTSMYLCASSSSPWDTAGGASPLHFGNGTRLTVT.

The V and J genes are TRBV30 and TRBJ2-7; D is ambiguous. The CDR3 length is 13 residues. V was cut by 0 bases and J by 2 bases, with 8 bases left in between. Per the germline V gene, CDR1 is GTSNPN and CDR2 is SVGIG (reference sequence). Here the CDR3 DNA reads TGTGCCTGGAGTGTAAAGAGTCCCTACGAGCAGTACTTC. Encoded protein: CAWSVKSPYEQYF.

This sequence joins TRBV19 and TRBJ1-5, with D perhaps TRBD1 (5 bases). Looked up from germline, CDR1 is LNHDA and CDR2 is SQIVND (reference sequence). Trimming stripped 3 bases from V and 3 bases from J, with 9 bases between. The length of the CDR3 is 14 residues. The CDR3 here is CASSMTVDNQPQHF. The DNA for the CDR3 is TGTGCCAGTAGTATGACAGTCGACAATCAGCCCCAGCATTTT. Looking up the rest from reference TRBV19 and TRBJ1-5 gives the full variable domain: DGGITQSPKYLFRKEGQNVTLSCEQNLNHDAMYWYRQDPGQGLRLIYYSQIVNDFQKGDIAEGYSVSREKKESFPLTVTSAQKNPTAFYLCASSMTVDNQPQHFGDGTRLSIL.

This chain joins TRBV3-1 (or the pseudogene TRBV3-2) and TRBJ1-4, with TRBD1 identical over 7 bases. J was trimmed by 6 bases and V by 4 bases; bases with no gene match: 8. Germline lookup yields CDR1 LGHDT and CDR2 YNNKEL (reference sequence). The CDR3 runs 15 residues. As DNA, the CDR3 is TGTGCCAGCAGCCGGAGAGGGGGCCGGGATGAAAAACTGTTTTTT. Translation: CASSRRGGRDEKLFF.

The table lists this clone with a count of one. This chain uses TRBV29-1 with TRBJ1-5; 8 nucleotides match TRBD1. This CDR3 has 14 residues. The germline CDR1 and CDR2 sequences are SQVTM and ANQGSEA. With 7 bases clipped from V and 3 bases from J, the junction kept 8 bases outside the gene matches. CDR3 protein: CSALDREPNQPQHF. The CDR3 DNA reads TGCAGCGCCCTGGACAGGGAACCCAATCAGCCCCAGCATTTT.

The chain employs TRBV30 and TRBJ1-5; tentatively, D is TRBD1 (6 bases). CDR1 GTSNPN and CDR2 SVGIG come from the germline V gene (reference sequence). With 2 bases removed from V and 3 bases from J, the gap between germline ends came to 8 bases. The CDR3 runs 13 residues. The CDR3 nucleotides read TGTGCCTGGAGTCCAGGGGACAATCAGCCCCAGCATTTT. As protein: CAWSPGDNQPQHF.

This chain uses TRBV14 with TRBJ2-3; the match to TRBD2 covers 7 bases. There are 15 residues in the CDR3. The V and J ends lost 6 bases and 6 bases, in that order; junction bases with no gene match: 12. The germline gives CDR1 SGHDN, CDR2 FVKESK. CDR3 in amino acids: CASRRTLAGEDTQYF. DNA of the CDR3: TGTGCCAGCAGACGGACCCTCGCGGGGGAGGATACGCAGTATTTT.

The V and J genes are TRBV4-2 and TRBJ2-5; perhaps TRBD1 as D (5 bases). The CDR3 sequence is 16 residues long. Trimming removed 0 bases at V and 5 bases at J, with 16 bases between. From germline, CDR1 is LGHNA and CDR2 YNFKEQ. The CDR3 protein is CASSQEWGASRETQYF. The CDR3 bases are TGTGCCAGCAGCCAAGAATGGGGCGCTAGTCGGGAGACCCAGTACTTC.

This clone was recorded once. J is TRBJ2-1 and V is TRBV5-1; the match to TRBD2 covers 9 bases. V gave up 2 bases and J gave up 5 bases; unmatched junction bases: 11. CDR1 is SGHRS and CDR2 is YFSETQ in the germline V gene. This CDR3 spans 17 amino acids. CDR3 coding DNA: TGCGCCAGCAGCTTTGCGGGGACTAGCTCGAATAACAATGAGCAGTTCTTC. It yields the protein CASSFAGTSSNNNEQFF.

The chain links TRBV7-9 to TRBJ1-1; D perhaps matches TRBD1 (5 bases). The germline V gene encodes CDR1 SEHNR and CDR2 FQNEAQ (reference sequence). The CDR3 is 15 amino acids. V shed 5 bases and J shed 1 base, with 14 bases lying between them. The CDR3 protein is CASSPVGAWNTEAFF. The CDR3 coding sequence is TGTGCCAGCAGCCCCGTTGGGGCCTGGAACACTGAAGCTTTCTTT. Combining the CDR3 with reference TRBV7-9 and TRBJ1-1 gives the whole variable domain DTGVSQNPRHKITKRGQNVTFRCDPISEHNRLYWYRQTLGQGPEFLTYFQNEAQLEKSRLLSDRFSAERPKGSFSTLEIQRTEQGDSAMYLCASSPVGAWNTEAFFGQGTRLTVV.

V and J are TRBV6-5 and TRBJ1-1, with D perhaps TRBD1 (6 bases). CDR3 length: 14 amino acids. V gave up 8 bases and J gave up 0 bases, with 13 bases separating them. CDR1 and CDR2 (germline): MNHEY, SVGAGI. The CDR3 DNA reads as TGTGCCAGCGTAACAGGGCCTCTGAACACTGAAGCTTTCTTT. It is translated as CASVTGPLNTEAFF.

The CDR3: CASSSALQGANVNTEAFF. The CDR3 region has the DNA TGCGCCAGCAGCTCGGCGCTACAGGGGGCGAACGTGAACACTGAAGCTTTCTTT. The rearrangement links TRBV5-1 to TRBJ1-1; 9 bases match TRBD1. The CDR3 totals 18 residues. CDR1 SGHRS and CDR2 YFSETQ come from the germline V gene. J gave up 0 bases and V 3 bases, and 12 bases lay outside the gene matches.

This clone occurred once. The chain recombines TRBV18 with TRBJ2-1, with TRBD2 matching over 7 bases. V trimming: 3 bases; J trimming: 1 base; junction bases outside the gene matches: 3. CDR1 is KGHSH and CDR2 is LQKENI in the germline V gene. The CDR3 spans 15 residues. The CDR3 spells CASSPMGGSYNEQFF. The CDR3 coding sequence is TGTGCCAGCTCACCGATGGGGGGGTCCTACAATGAGCAGTTCTTC.